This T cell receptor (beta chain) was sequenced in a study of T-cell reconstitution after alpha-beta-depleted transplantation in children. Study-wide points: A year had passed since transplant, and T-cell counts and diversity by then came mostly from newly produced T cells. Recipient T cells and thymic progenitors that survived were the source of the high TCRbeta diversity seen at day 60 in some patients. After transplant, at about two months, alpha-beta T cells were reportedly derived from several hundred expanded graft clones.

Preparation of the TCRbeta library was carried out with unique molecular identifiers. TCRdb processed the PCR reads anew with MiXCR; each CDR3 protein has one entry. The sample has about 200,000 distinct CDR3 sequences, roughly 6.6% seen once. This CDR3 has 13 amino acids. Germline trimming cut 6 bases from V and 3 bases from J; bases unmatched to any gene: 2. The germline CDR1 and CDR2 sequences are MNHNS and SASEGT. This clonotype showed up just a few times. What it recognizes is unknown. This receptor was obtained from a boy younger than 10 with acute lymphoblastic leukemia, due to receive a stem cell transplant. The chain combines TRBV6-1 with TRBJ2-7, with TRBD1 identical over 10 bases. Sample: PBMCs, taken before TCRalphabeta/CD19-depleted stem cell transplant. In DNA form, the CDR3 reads TGTGCCAGCAGGAGGACAGGGGGCTACGAGCAGTACTTC. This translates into CASRRTGGYEQYF.